This T cell receptor (beta chain) was obtained from a study of T cells in Graves' hyperthyroidism and ophthalmopathy. In its sample, this clonotype was seen a few times. RNA transcripts yielded amplified TCR beta CDR3 regions. Carried out on the TCR CDR3, a first-round RT-PCR used the HTBI primer set. TCRdb redid the calling of the multiplex PCR reads with MiXCR, one entry per CDR3 protein. This table has around 800,000 distinct CDR3 sequences, about 38% appearing once. CDR1 is MNHEY and CDR2 is SVGEGT in the germline V gene. V lost 0 bases and J lost 7, with 6 bases in between. CDR3 length: 12 residues.

The source is a man aged 18 to 29 with Graves' hyperthyroidism. The chain is built from TRBV6-2 or TRBV6-3 and TRBJ1-1; possibly TRBD1 for D (5 bases). The sequenced material came from blood. The CDR3 DNA reads TGTGCCAGCAGTTACTCCAGGGTTGAAGCTTTCTTT. Amino acids: CASSYSRVEAFF.